Each of the 27 T cell receptor beta chains below was sequenced from the same sample in a study of T cells in Graves' hyperthyroidism and ophthalmopathy. TCR beta CDR3 region amplification was performed from RNA transcripts. In the first-round RT-PCR of the TCR CDR3, the HTBI primer set was used. TCRdb called the multiplex PCR reads again in MiXCR, with one record for every CDR3 protein. The sample carries approximately 360,000 distinct CDR3 sequences, around 25% recorded once. The source material was blood. The receptor source for this set is a man aged 50 to 59 with Graves' hyperthyroidism.

This clonotype was seen a few times. CDR3 bases: TGTGCCAGCAGCCTCAGGGAACGGGGGGAGCTGTTTTTT. It yields the protein CASSLRERGELFF. J is TRBJ2-2 and V is TRBV5-6, with a weak D call TRBD1 (5 bases). The CDR3 length is 13 residues. Looked up from germline, CDR1 is SGHDT and CDR2 is YYEEEE. Trimming took off 4 bases at V and 8 bases at J, with 12 bases between the two ends. The full variable domain, rest sourced from reference TRBV5-6 and TRBJ2-2, is DAGVTQSPTHLIKTRGQQVTLRCSPKSGHDTVSWYQQALGQGPQFIFQYYEEEERQRGNFPDRFSGHQFPNYSSELNVNALLLGDSALYLCASSLRERGELFFGEGSRLTVL.

V and J are TRBV24-1 and TRBJ2-3; TRBD1 matches at 7 bases. The CDR3 loop spans 15 amino acids. Trimming cost V 4 bases and J 4 bases; bases outside gene matches: 7. Germline values: CDR1 KGHDR, CDR2 SFDVKD. CDR3 in DNA: TGTGCCACCAGTGACTTCGACAGGGATCCAGATACGCAGTATTTT. As protein: CATSDFDRDPDTQYF.

There are many counts of this clonotype. This chain uses TRBV6-2 or TRBV6-3 with TRBJ2-7, with 8 bases that match TRBD1. The CDR3 extends over 13 amino acids. Germline CDR1 reads MNHEY; CDR2 reads SVGEGT. The V and J ends lost 4 bases and 5 bases, in that order; junction bases with no gene match: 4. For the CDR3, the DNA is TGTGCCAGCAGTTTCACAGGGGGTAACGAGCAGTACTTC. Its translation is CASSFTGGNEQYF.

Only a few counts were recorded for this clonotype. The chain links TRBV20-1 to TRBJ1-1; D not resolved. V was shortened by 1 base and J by 3 bases, with 9 bases between the two germline ends. CDR3 length: 13 amino acids. Germline V gives CDR1 DFQATT, CDR2 SNEGSKA (reference sequence). CDR3 loop: CSARGPSDTEAFF. In nucleotides, the CDR3 is TGCAGTGCTAGAGGCCCGTCGGACACTGAAGCTTTCTTT.

The genes are TRBV20-1 and TRBJ1-1; the D is unclear. Germline-derived CDR1 and CDR2 are DFQATT and SNEGSKA (reference sequence). The CDR3 is made up of 14 amino acids. V was cut by 3 bases and J by 2 bases, with 13 bases left in between. The CDR3 region has the DNA TGCAGTGCTAGTCCCGTCAGGTCAAACACTGAAGCTTTCTTT. This translates into CSASPVRSNTEAFF.

This clonotype has ten or more counts. This rearrangement joins TRBV7-3 to TRBJ1-1, with a possible D match to TRBD1 (5 bases). CDR3 size: 12 residues. The germline V gene encodes CDR1 SGHTA and CDR2 FQGTGA. V lost 5 bases and J lost 12, with 16 bases in between. The CDR3 nucleotides are TGTGCCAGCAGCCACGGAGAAGGGGCTACTTTCTTT. It is translated as CASSHGEGATFF.

The V and J genes are TRBV6-5 and TRBJ2-4; D remains unclear. CDR3 length equals 13 residues. V was pared by 6 bases and J by 3 bases, with 9 bases between. Germline loops: CDR1 MNHEY, CDR2 SVGAGI. CDR3 in DNA: TGTGCCAGCAGCTTAGAGTACAAAAACATTCAGTACTTC. Translating gives CASSLEYKNIQYF.

The V and J genes are TRBV20-1 and TRBJ2-3, with 12 bases that match TRBD2. CDR1 DFQATT and CDR2 SNEGSKA come from the germline V gene (reference sequence). With V trimmed by 1 base and J by 3 bases, 5 bases remained unmatched. This CDR3 has 16 residues. CDR3 region: CSARGLAGALTDTQYF. As DNA, the CDR3 is TGCAGTGCTAGAGGACTAGCGGGAGCATTAACAGATACGCAGTATTTT.

This chain joins TRBV9 and TRBJ2-5; possibly TRBD1 for D (5 bases). The length of the CDR3 is 15 residues. V dropped 3 bases and J dropped 5 bases, with 17 bases sitting between them. Looked up from germline, CDR1 is SGDLS and CDR2 is YYNGEE. The CDR3 reads CASSAAGGAPETQYF. CDR3 nucleotides: TGTGCCAGCAGCGCGGCCGGTGGGGCCCCGGAGACCCAGTACTTC.

This clonotype turned up a few times. The V and J genes are TRBV25-1 and TRBJ1-5; D perhaps matches TRBD1 (6 bases). Trimming removed 4 bases from V and 6 bases from J, with 13 bases in between. The V gene's germline CDR1 is MGHDK and CDR2 SYGVNS. This CDR3 region has 14 residues. This chain's CDR3 is CASSVGRGSQPQHF. The CDR3 DNA reads as TGTGCCAGCAGTGTCGGCAGGGGAAGTCAGCCCCAGCATTTT.

In this sample, this clonotype turned up a few times. Here the CDR3 DNA reads TGTGCCACCAGCAGAGAAGGGAGCACCTACAATGAGCAGTTCTTC. This encodes CATSREGSTYNEQFF. V and J are TRBV15 and TRBJ2-1; D is possibly TRBD2 (5 bases). This CDR3 has 15 amino acids. V shed 0 bases and J shed 2 bases, with 8 bases lying between them. Germline V gives CDR1 LNHNV, CDR2 YYDKDF (reference sequence).

This clonotype occurred many times. This chain uses TRBV12-3 or TRBV12-4 with TRBJ2-7; no reliable D call. V was shortened by 6 bases and J by 5 bases, with 20 bases between the two germline ends. The CDR3 is 15 amino acids. The CDR3 region is CASSSPPSGSDEQYF. CDR3 DNA sequence: TGTGCCAGCAGCTCCCCTCCAAGTGGTAGTGACGAGCAGTACTTC.

In its sample, this clonotype was seen many times. CDR3 nucleotides: TGTGCCAGCAGCCCAGGACAGGGGGACTCCTACGAGCAGTACTTC. Its protein is CASSPGQGDSYEQYF. The chain links TRBV7-9 to TRBJ2-7; TRBD1 matches at 10 bases. There are 15 residues in the CDR3. With 5 bases clipped from V and 0 bases from J, the junction kept 4 bases outside the gene matches. Germline-derived CDR1 and CDR2 are SEHNR and FQNEAQ (reference sequence).

This clonotype appeared many times. The V gene is TRBV6-1, the J gene TRBJ1-2; TRBD1 matches at 7 bases. Trimming removed 0 bases from V and 4 bases from J; junction bases left unmatched: 5. Germline values: CDR1 MNHNS, CDR2 SASEGT. The CDR3 runs to 15 residues. CDR3 sequence (DNA): TGTGCCAGCAGTGAAGCACTACAGGGGAGCTATGGCTACACCTTC. Translating it yields CASSEALQGSYGYTF.

Ten or more counts support this clonotype. The J gene is TRBJ1-4, the V gene TRBV3-1; tentatively, D is TRBD1 (5 bases). V lost 0 bases to trimming and J lost 0 bases, with 17 bases between them. This CDR3 contains 19 residues. CDR1 and CDR2 (germline): LGHDT, YNNKEL (reference sequence). CDR3 region: CASSQDPRRAKATNEKLFF. In nucleotides, the CDR3 is TGTGCCAGCAGCCAAGATCCCCGCAGGGCAAAAGCAACTAATGAAAAACTGTTTTTT.

The chain links TRBV7-9 to TRBJ2-2, with 7 bases that match TRBD1. With V trimmed by 0 bases and J by 4 bases, 2 bases remained unmatched. Germline V gene sequence: CDR1 SEHNR, CDR2 FQNEAQ (reference sequence). CDR3 size: 15 residues. The CDR3 sequence is CASSLAWDSTGELFF. CDR3 sequence (DNA): TGTGCCAGCAGCTTAGCGTGGGACAGCACCGGGGAGCTGTTTTTT.

J is TRBJ2-7 and V is TRBV27; D call uncertain. In germline, CDR1 is MNHEY, CDR2 SMNVEV (reference sequence). The CDR3 runs to 13 residues. Trimming shortened V by 2 bases and J by 7 bases, and 12 bases separated the two germline ends. The CDR3 DNA reads as TGTGCCAGCAGTTTAACCCGGTTGGGGGAGCAGTACTTC. It is translated as CASSLTRLGEQYF.

The gene calls are TRBV7-8 and TRBJ2-7, with D uncertain. Trimming pared 6 bases from V and 1 base from J, leaving 13 bases between. The CDR3 is made up of 14 amino acids. Germline V lookup: CDR1 SGHVS, CDR2 FQNEAQ. The DNA of the CDR3 is TGTGCCAGCAGTGAAAACGCAGTTTCCTACGAGCAGTACTTC. Its protein is CASSENAVSYEQYF.

V usage is TRBV29-1 and J usage is TRBJ1-2, with D possibly TRBD1 on 6 matching bases. The V end was cut by 5 bases, the J end by 9 bases, with 16 bases between. CDR1 is SQVTM and CDR2 is ANQGSEA in the germline V gene. The CDR3 sequence is 12 residues long. CDR3 nucleotides: TGCAGCGTTCTCACAGGGAGGGTTAGCTACACCTTC. Protein product: CSVLTGRVSYTF.

This clonotype has a handful of counts. This chain links TRBV5-1 with TRBJ2-5; no clear D. The CDR3 length is 14 residues. Germline-derived CDR1 and CDR2 are SGHRS and YFSETQ. The V and J ends lost 1 base and 0 bases respectively, with 7 bases between them. The CDR3 DNA reads TGCGCCAGCAGCTTGACTTTGTACCAAGAGACCCAGTACTTC. It translates to CASSLTLYQETQYF.

The chain uses TRBV19 and TRBJ2-1, with D uncertain. There are 16 residues in the CDR3. V was trimmed by 2 bases and J by 5 bases, leaving 16 bases between them. CDR1 LNHDA and CDR2 SQIVND come from the germline V gene (reference sequence). The CDR3 nucleotides read TGTGCCAGTAGTATATTAGGGCTAGGACCCGACAATGAGCAGTTCTTC. This sequence encodes CASSILGLGPDNEQFF.

The chain has TRBV11-2 and TRBJ2-2; 10 positions agree with TRBD1. The CDR3 runs 18 residues. V dropped 0 bases and J dropped 5; count of bases not matched to a gene: 9. Germline V lookup: CDR1 SGHAT, CDR2 FQNNGV. The CDR3: CASSLDPPGQGMTGELFF. CDR3 in DNA: TGTGCCAGCAGCTTAGATCCTCCGGGACAGGGGATGACCGGGGAGCTGTTTTTT.

The chain links TRBV29-1 to TRBJ2-7; TRBD1 is a possible D gene (6 bases). The V gene lost 1 base and the J gene lost 4 bases, with 17 bases spanning the gap. The CDR3 runs 15 residues. Germline values: CDR1 SQVTM, CDR2 ANQGSEA. CDR3 nucleotide sequence: TGCAGCGTTGAAGGTGTCGGACAGAGGCGTTACGAGCAGTACTTC. The encoded protein is CSVEGVGQRRYEQYF.

V usage is TRBV3-1 and J usage is TRBJ2-7; TRBD2 matches 9 bases. The length of the CDR3 is 13 residues. V shed 8 bases, J shed 4 bases, and the junction held 6 bases outside the gene matches. CDR1 is LGHDT and CDR2 is YNNKEL in the germline V gene (reference sequence). CDR3 DNA sequence: TGTGCCAGCTCCAGCGGGAGGTGGTACGAGCAGTACTTC. Its translation: CASSSGRWYEQYF.

This clonotype was seen a handful of times. This chain uses TRBV7-6 with TRBJ2-7; 7 nucleotides line up with TRBD2. There are 17 residues in the CDR3. Germline V CDR1 and CDR2: SGHVS, FNYEAQ. V was pared by 2 bases and J by 6 bases, with 16 bases of the junction left unmatched. Here the CDR3 reads CASSLQAGGSSSFEQYF. DNA of the CDR3: TGTGCCAGCAGCTTACAGGCTGGCGGGAGTTCCTCTTTCGAGCAGTACTTC. Full variable domain (outside the CDR3, taken from reference TRBV7-6 and TRBJ2-7): GAGVSQSPRYKVTKRGQDVALRCDPISGHVSLYWYRQALGQGPEFLTYFNYEAQQDKSGLPNDRFSAERPEGSISTLTIQRTEQRDSAMYRCASSLQAGGSSSFEQYFGPGTRLTVT.

This clonotype was picked up one time. V gene TRBV7-3 combines with J gene TRBJ2-1; TRBD2 matches 15 bases. V gave up 2 bases and J gave up 7 bases; unmatched junction bases: 24. This CDR3 region has 23 residues. Germline CDR1 reads SGHTA; CDR2 reads FQGTGA. Written as DNA, the CDR3 is TGTGCCAGCAGCTTACTTGCCAGGGGATTTGTAACTTCCGGGACTAGCGGGAGGAATGAGCAGTTCTTC. Protein product: CASSLLARGFVTSGTSGRNEQFF.

The gene calls are TRBV7-9 and TRBJ2-1; 9 nucleotides line up with TRBD2. The CDR3 is 17 amino acids. With 4 bases clipped from V and 4 bases from J, the junction kept 11 bases outside the gene matches. Germline V gene data show CDR1 as SEHNR and CDR2 as FQNEAQ (reference sequence). This CDR3 is CASSSTSGISLYNEQFF. The CDR3 coding sequence is TGTGCCAGCAGCTCGACTAGCGGTATCTCCCTGTACAATGAGCAGTTCTTC. The complete variable domain, with remaining parts taken from reference TRBV7-9 and TRBJ2-1, reads DTGVSQNPRHKITKRGQNVTFRCDPISEHNRLYWYRQTLGQGPEFLTYFQNEAQLEKSRLLSDRFSAERPKGSFSTLEIQRTEQGDSAMYLCASSSTSGISLYNEQFFGPGTRLTVL.